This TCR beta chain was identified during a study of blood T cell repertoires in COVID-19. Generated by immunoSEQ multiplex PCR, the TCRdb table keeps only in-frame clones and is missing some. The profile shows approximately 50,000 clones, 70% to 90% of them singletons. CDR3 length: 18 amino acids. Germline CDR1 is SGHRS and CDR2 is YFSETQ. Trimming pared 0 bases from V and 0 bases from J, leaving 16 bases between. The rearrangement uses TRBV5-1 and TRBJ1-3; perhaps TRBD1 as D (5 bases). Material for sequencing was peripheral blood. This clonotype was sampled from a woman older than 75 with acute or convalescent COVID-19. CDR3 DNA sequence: TGCGCCAGCAGCTTGGCTCAAGCAGGGACTAACTCTGGAAACACCATATATTTT. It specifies CASSLAQAGTNSGNTIYF.